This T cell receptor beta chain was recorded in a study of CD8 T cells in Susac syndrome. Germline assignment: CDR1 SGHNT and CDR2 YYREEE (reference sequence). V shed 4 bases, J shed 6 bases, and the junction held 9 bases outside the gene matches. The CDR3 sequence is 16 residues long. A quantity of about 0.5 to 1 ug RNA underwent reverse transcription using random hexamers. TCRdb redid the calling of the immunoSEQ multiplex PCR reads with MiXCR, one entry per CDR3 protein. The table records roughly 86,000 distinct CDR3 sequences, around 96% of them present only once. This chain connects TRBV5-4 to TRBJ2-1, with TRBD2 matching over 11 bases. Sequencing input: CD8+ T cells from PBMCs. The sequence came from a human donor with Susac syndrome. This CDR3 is CASSPLGLAAINEQFF. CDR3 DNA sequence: TGTGCCAGCAGCCCATTGGGACTAGCGGCTATCAATGAGCAGTTCTTC.